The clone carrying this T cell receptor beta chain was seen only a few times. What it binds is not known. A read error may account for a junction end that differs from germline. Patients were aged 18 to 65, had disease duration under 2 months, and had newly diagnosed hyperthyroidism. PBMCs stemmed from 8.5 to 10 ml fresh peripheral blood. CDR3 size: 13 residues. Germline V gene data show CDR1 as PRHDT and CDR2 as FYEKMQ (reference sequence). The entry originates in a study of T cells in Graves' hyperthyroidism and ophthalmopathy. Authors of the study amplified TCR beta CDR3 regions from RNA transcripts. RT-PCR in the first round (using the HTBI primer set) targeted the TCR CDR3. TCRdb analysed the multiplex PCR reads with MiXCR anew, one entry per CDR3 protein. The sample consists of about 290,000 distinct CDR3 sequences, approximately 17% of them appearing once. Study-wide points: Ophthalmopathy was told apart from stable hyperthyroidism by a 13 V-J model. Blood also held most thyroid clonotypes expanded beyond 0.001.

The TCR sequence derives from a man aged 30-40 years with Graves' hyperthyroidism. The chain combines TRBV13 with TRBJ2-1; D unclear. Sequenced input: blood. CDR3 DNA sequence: TGTGCCAGCGGCTTAATGGCGATCCATGAGCAGTTCTTC. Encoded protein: CASGLMAIHEQFF.